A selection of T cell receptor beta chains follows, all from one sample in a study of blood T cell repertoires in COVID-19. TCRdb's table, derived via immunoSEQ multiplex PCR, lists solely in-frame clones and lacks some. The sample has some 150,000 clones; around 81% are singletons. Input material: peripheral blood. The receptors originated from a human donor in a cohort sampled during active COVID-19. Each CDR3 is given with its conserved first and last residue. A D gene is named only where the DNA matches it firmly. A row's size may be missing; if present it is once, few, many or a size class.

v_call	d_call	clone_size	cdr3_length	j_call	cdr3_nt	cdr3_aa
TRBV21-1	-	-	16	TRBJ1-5	TGTGCCAGCAGCCCCGAACGTCGGGGTTTGGATCAGCCCCAGCATTTT	CASSPERRGLDQPQHF
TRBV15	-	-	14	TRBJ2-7	TGTGCCACCAGCCCATTGACAGTCTCCTACGAGCAGTACTTC	CATSPLTVSYEQYF
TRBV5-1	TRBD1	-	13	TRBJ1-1	TGCGCCAGCAGCTGGACAGGGGGCACTGAAGCTTTCTTT	CASSWTGGTEAFF
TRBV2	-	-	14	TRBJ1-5	TGTGCCAGCAGCTCAGATGCACGCAATCAGCCCCAGCATTTT	CASSSDARNQPQHF
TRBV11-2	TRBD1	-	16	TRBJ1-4	TGTGCCAGCAGCACGGGACAGGGGGTGTCTAATGAAAAACTGTTTTTT	CASSTGQGVSNEKLFF
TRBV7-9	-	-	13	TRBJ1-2	TGTGCCAGCAGCCTAGGACGGAGTATTGGCTACACCTTC	CASSLGRSIGYTF
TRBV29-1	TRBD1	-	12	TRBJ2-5	TGCAGCGTTGGACAGGGTGGAGAGACCCAGTACTTC	CSVGQGGETQYF
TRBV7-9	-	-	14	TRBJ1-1	TGTGCCAGCAGCTTCCAGGGGAAGAGCACTGAAGCTTTCTTT	CASSFQGKSTEAFF
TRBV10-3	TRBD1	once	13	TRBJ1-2	TGTGCCATCAGTGGCCAGGGGGAAAATGGCTACACCTTC	CAISGQGENGYTF
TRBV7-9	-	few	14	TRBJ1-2	TGTGCCAGCAGCCATACCGGGACACTTGACGGCTACACCTTC	CASSHTGTLDGYTF
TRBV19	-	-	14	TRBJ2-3	TGTGCCAGTAGTATAGGGGGCGGCACAGATACGCAGTATTTT	CASSIGGGTDTQYF
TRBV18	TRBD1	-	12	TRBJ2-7	TGTGCCAGCTCACCTACAGGGGGTGAGCAGTACTTC	CASSPTGGEQYF
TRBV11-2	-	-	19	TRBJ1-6	TGTGCCAGCAGCTTAGATGCTACAGGGCTGGGCTCCTATAATTCACCCCTCCACTTT	CASSLDATGLGSYNSPLHF
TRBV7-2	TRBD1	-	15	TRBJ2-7	TGTGCCAGCAGCGGGGACAGGGGAGCCTCCTACGAGCAGTACTTC	CASSGDRGASYEQYF
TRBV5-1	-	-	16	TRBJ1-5	TGCGCCAGCAGCTTGGGATCGTCAGGGGGCAATCAGCCCCAGCATTTT	CASSLGSSGGNQPQHF
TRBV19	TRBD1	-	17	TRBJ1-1	TGTGCCAGTAGTACAGGGACAGGGGCTCGCCGTAACACTGAAGCTTTCTTT	CASSTGTGARRNTEAFF
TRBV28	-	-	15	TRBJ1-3	TGTGCCAGCAGGCAACAGGAGAAAACTGGAAACACCATATATTTT	CASRQQEKTGNTIYF
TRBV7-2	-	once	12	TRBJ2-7	TGTGCCAGCAGCAGGGGGTATGGGGAGCAGTACTTC	CASSRGYGEQYF
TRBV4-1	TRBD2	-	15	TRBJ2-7	TGCGCCAGCAGCCCAGGGCGGGGGGGGGAGTTGGAGCAGTACTTC	CASSPGRGGELEQYF
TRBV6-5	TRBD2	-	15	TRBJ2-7	TGTGCCAGCAGTTACGGACTAGCGGCGAGTAGGGAGCAGTACTTC	CASSYGLAASREQYF
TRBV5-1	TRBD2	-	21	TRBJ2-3	TGCGCCAGCAGCCACTCTCAGATGGGGGGGTCATTCACTAGCGCCAAAGATACGCAGTATTTT	CASSHSQMGGSFTSAKDTQYF
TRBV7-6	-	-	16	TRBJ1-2	TGTGCCAGCGGACTTGGGCGCCTTAACAGCGACTATGGCTACACCTTC	CASGLGRLNSDYGYTF
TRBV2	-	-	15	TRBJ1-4	TGTGCCAGCAGTGAGCAAGGGGACTTCAATGAAAAACTGTTTTTT	CASSEQGDFNEKLFF
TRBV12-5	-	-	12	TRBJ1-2	TGTGCTAGTGGCTCAGATAACTATGGCTACACCTTC	CASGSDNYGYTF
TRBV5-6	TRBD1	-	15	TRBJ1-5	TGTGCCAGCAGCTTAGGCAGGGGGCGGAATCAGCCCCAGCATTTT	CASSLGRGRNQPQHF
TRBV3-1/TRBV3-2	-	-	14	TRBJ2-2	TGTGCCAGCAGCCAAGAACAGGGTGGCGGGGAGCTGTTTTTT	CASSQEQGGGELFF
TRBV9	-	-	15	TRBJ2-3	TGTGCCAGCACGAGACGGGGGAGCCTCACAGATACGCAGTATTTT	CASTRRGSLTDTQYF
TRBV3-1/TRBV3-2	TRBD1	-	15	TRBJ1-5	TGTGCCAGCAGCCAAGGAGGACAGGGGAATCAGCCCCAGCATTTT	CASSQGGQGNQPQHF
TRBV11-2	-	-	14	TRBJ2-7	TGTGCCAGCAGCTTACGGGCAGGGAACTACGAGCAGTACTTC	CASSLRAGNYEQYF